These 23 T cell receptor beta chains share one sample of origin, sequenced in a study of blood T cells in healthy people across ages. With a J-beta primer mix and a sample-barcoded 5' primer, a second PCR ran about 6 to 11 cycles. TCRdb re-called the 5' RACE reads with MiXCR, one entry per CDR3 protein. The sample has about 640,000 distinct CDR3 sequences, roughly three fifths seen once. Sequencing used blood. All receptors come from a man aged 55 to 70 in good health.

The chain uses TRBV20-1 and TRBJ2-1; 9 nucleotides agree with TRBD1. The junction had 8 bases not matched to a gene; V was cut back by 6 bases and J by 8 bases. This CDR3 region has 13 residues. The germline V gene has CDR1 DFQATT and CDR2 SNEGSKA (reference sequence). The chain's CDR3 is CSAPGTGQYEQFF. CDR3 bases: TGCAGTGCCCCCGGGACAGGGCAGTATGAGCAGTTCTTC.

The chain links TRBV3-1 to TRBJ2-3; TRBD2 matches at 10 bases. CDR3 length equals 15 residues. The J segment lost 4 bases and the V segment lost 3 bases, leaving 4 bases of the junction unmatched. Germline V CDR1 and CDR2: LGHDT, YNNKEL (reference sequence). The CDR3 sequence: CASSQGTSVPDTQYF. CDR3 bases: TGTGCCAGCAGCCAGGGGACTAGCGTCCCAGATACGCAGTATTTT.

The chain combines TRBV6-5 with TRBJ1-6; 7 nucleotides align to TRBD1. The CDR3 is made up of 14 amino acids. Germline values: CDR1 MNHEY, CDR2 SVGAGI. V was pared by 6 bases and J by 10 bases, with 9 bases of the junction left unmatched. The CDR3 DNA is TGTGCCAGCAGATTACAGGGGAACGGGTCACCCCTCCACTTT. Translating it yields CASRLQGNGSPLHF.

There are a few counts of this clonotype. V gene TRBV12-3 or TRBV12-4 combines with J gene TRBJ2-7; 16 positions match TRBD2. TRBJ2-5 matches the DNA end more closely, so the J call is doubtful. The CDR3 loop spans 17 amino acids. The CDR3 DNA reads TGTGCCAGCAGTCAGGGACTAGCGGGGGGGCTGGTAAAGACCCAGTACTTC. It translates to CASSQGLAGGLVKTQYF.

The rearrangement joins TRBV6-1 to TRBJ1-6; 10 nucleotides match TRBD1. V shed 6 bases, J shed 11 bases, and the junction held 13 bases outside the gene matches. The CDR3 runs 16 residues. CDR1 is MNHNS and CDR2 is SASEGT in the germline V gene. The CDR3 sequence: CASRSYTGTGAPPLHF. CDR3 DNA: TGTGCCAGCAGATCATATACCGGGACAGGGGCCCCACCCCTCCACTTT.

This clonotype was counted only a few times. This chain uses TRBV5-1 with TRBJ2-4, with 11 bases identical to TRBD1. The trim removed 2 bases at V and 3 bases at J, leaving 7 bases unmatched. The CDR3 totals 17 residues. CDR1 and CDR2 (germline): SGHRS, YFSETQ. The CDR3, as DNA: TGCGCCAGCAGCTTAACCGGGACAGGGGGAGGCAAAAACATTCAGTACTTC. Translating it yields CASSLTGTGGGKNIQYF.

The gene calls are TRBV7-2 and TRBJ1-2; no clear D gene. The CDR3 sequence is 12 residues long. CDR1 and CDR2 from the germline V gene are SGHTA and FQGNSA. Deletions cut 7 bases from V and 9 bases from J, with 15 bases between. The CDR3 DNA follows: TGTGCCAGCACCCAGGCGCCTCGACGCTACACCTTC. Its translation is CASTQAPRRYTF.

The rearrangement joins TRBV7-7 to TRBJ1-2, with a tentative D call TRBD1 (5 bases). V dropped 5 bases and J dropped 6 bases, with 16 bases sitting between them. This CDR3 region has 14 residues. In germline, CDR1 is SSHAT, CDR2 FNYEAQ (reference sequence). Written as DNA, the CDR3 is TGTGCCAGCAGCAGGCCCGGGACTCCGCATGGCTACACCTTC. It codes for CASSRPGTPHGYTF.

This chain links TRBV12-3 or TRBV12-4 with TRBJ2-1; 11 nucleotides match TRBD2. With V trimmed by 2 bases and J by 7 bases, 4 bases remained unmatched. The CDR3 spans 15 residues. The DNA for the CDR3 is TGTGCCAGCAGTTTAAATAGCGGGGGGGGAAATGAGCAGTTCTTC. This translates into CASSLNSGGGNEQFF.

The chain is built from TRBV7-7 and TRBJ2-1; D not certain. Deletions cut 5 bases from V and 8 bases from J, with 19 bases between. The V gene's germline CDR1 is SSHAT and CDR2 FNYEAQ (reference sequence). There are 15 residues in the CDR3. CDR3 sequence: CASSPEPSLRDEQFF. CDR3 in DNA: TGTGCCAGCAGCCCCGAACCAAGCCTACGGGATGAGCAGTTCTTC.

The gene calls are TRBV5-1 and TRBJ1-5, with D hard to call. The CDR3 has 18 residues. The V and J ends lost 0 bases and 3 bases respectively, with 19 bases between them. CDR1 and CDR2 from the germline V gene are SGHRS and YFSETQ. The CDR3 is CASSLAPSSGVANQPQHF. The DNA of the CDR3 is TGCGCCAGCAGCTTGGCCCCCTCGAGTGGGGTAGCCAATCAGCCCCAGCATTTT.

The CDR3 here is CASTDPTGIRAEAFF. The CDR3 DNA reads TGTGCCAGCACCGACCCTACAGGGATTCGGGCTGAAGCTTTCTTT. The V gene is TRBV6-5, the J gene TRBJ1-1, with TRBD1 as a possible D gene (6 bases). Between the trimmed V and J ends, which lost 7 bases and 6 bases, there was a span of 21 bases. The CDR3 sequence is 15 residues long. From germline, CDR1 is MNHEY and CDR2 SVGAGI.

This clonotype was detected only a few times. The genes are TRBV5-1 and TRBJ2-3; the D gene is possibly TRBD1 (5 bases). Germline CDR1 reads SGHRS; CDR2 reads YFSETQ. Trimming left V 4 bases short and J 2 bases short, with 17 bases between. The CDR3 sequence is 16 residues long. The CDR3 sequence is CASSDGVQEFTDTQYF. The CDR3 DNA is TGCGCCAGCAGCGATGGAGTACAGGAATTCACAGATACGCAGTATTTT.

The chain couples TRBV5-1 to TRBJ1-5; 7 bases are a match to TRBD1. From germline, CDR1 is SGHRS and CDR2 YFSETQ. J gave up 0 bases and V 4 bases, and 4 bases lay outside the gene matches. This CDR3 is built from 15 residues. The CDR3 bases are TGCGCCAGCAGCGTGACAGGGAATAGCAATCAGCCCCAGCATTTT. Translating it yields CASSVTGNSNQPQHF.

This chain joins TRBV11-2 and TRBJ1-1, with 9 nucleotides matching TRBD1. Per the germline V gene, CDR1 is SGHAT and CDR2 is FQNNGV. V lost 4 bases, J lost 4 bases, and 7 bases stayed unmatched. The CDR3 extends over 15 amino acids. The CDR3 sequence: CASSYSGTGSTEAFF. For the CDR3, the DNA is TGTGCCAGCAGCTACTCCGGGACAGGGAGCACTGAAGCTTTCTTT. The full variable domain, rest sourced from reference TRBV11-2 and TRBJ1-1, is EAGVAQSPRYKIIEKRQSVAFWCNPISGHATLYWYQQILGQGPKLLIQFQNNGVVDDSQLPKDRFSAERLKGVDSTLKIQPAKLEDSAVYLCASSYSGTGSTEAFFGQGTRLTVV.

The J gene is TRBJ1-2, the V gene TRBV10-3; 10 bases fit TRBD1. Trimming at V came to 4 bases and at J to 6 bases, leaving 2 bases not matched to a gene. Germline V gene lookup returns CDR1 ENHRY and CDR2 SYGVKD. The CDR3 runs 13 residues. In nucleotides, the CDR3 is TGTGCCATCAGTGTCGGACAGGGGGATGGCTACACCTTC. Translating it yields CAISVGQGDGYTF.

The V call is TRBV20-1, the J call TRBJ1-5, with 7 bases matching TRBD1. Per germline, CDR1 DFQATT and CDR2 SNEGSKA (reference sequence). The length of the CDR3 is 13 residues. V dropped 8 bases and J dropped 2; count of bases not matched to a gene: 6. The CDR3 loop is CSTRGIGNQPQHF. As DNA, the CDR3 is TGCAGTACCAGGGGGATCGGCAATCAGCCCCAGCATTTT.

V gene TRBV5-1 combines with J gene TRBJ1-1, with D possibly being TRBD1 (6 bases). Germline V lookup: CDR1 SGHRS, CDR2 YFSETQ. Between the trimmed V and J ends, which lost 5 bases and 4 bases, there was a span of 12 bases. The CDR3 sequence is 13 residues long. The CDR3 DNA reads as TGCGCCAGCAGTGACAGGCTAACCACTGAAGCTTTCTTT. Protein sequence: CASSDRLTTEAFF.

This clonotype has just one count. The chain employs TRBV7-2 and TRBJ2-1, with 7 bases matching TRBD1. Germline V gene sequence: CDR1 SGHTA, CDR2 FQGNSA. J lost 5 bases, V lost 1 base, and 5 bases had no gene match. The CDR3 consists of 15 residues. The CDR3 coding sequence is TGTGCCAGCAGCTTAGAGGGGACAGACAACAATGAGCAGTTCTTC. This translates into CASSLEGTDNNEQFF.

This clonotype has more than one count but fewer than ten. V is TRBV5-1 and J is TRBJ1-2; 9 positions match TRBD1. Losses at the gene ends were 8 bases for V and 5 bases for J; bases not matched to a gene: 4. Germline-derived CDR1 and CDR2 are SGHRS and YFSETQ. The CDR3 loop spans 12 amino acids. CDR3 nucleotides: TGCGCCAGTAAAGGACAGGGGTATGGCTACACCTTC. Protein sequence: CASKGQGYGYTF.

The J gene is TRBJ2-1, the V gene TRBV6-5; D ambiguous. Germline CDR1 and CDR2: MNHEY and SVGAGI. The CDR3 contains 13 residues. Trimming pared 2 bases from V and 5 bases from J, leaving 7 bases between. The CDR3 nucleotides read TGTGCCAGCAGTTACGGCCAGGACAATGAGCAGTTCTTC. It translates to CASSYGQDNEQFF.

The V gene is TRBV6-2 or TRBV6-3, the J gene TRBJ1-2; tentative D call: TRBD1 (5 bases). The V end was cut by 11 bases, the J end by 3 bases, with 16 bases between. The CDR3 runs to 13 residues. Germline V gene sequence: CDR1 MNHEY, CDR2 SVGEGT. CDR3 residues: CAGGSSGDYGYTF. As DNA, the CDR3 is TGTGCCGGTGGGTCGTCGGGGGACTATGGCTACACCTTC.

The genes are TRBV21-1 and TRBJ1-6; TRBD1, as called in the table, went unchecked against the DNA. TRBV21-1 is given as a pseudogene. The CDR3 covers 15 residues. This CDR3 reads CASSKGGTGVSPLHF. The CDR3 coding sequence is TGTGCCAGCAGCAAAGGAGGTACAGGGGTCTCACCCCTCCACTTT.